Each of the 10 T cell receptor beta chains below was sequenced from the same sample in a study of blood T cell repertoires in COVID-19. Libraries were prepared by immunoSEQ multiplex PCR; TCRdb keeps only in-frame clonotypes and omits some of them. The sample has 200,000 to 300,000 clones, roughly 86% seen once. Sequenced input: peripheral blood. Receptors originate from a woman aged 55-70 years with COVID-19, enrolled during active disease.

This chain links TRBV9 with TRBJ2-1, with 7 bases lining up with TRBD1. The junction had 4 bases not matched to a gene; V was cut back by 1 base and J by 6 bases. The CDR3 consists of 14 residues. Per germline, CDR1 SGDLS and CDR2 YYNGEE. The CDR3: CASSVLTGTNEQFF. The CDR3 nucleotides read TGTGCCAGCAGCGTATTGACAGGGACCAATGAGCAGTTCTTC.

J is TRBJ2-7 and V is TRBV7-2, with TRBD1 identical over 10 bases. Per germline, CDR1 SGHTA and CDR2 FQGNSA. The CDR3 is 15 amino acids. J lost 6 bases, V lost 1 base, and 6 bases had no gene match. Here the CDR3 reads CASSLVRTGGGEQYF. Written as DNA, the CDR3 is TGTGCCAGCAGCTTAGTCCGGACAGGGGGAGGCGAGCAGTACTTC. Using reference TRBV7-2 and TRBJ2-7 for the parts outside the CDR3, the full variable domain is GAGVSQSPSNKVTEKGKDVELRCDPISGHTALYWYRQSLGQGLEFLIYFQGNSAPDKSGLPSDRFSAERTGGSVSTLTIQRTQQEDSAVYLCASSLVRTGGGEQYFGPGTRLTVT.

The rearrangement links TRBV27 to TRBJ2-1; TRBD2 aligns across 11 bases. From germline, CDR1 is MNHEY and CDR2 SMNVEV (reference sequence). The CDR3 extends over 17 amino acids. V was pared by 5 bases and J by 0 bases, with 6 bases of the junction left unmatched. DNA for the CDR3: TGTGCCAGCAGTCAGGGACTAGCGGCATCCTCCTACAATGAGCAGTTCTTC. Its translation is CASSQGLAASSYNEQFF.

This chain's CDR3 is CASSYQNRGRNQPQHF. CDR3 nucleotide sequence: TGTGCCAGCAGTTACCAAAACAGGGGACGCAATCAGCCCCAGCATTTT. V is TRBV6-5 and J is TRBJ1-5; 7 bases are shared with TRBD1. Germline CDR1 is MNHEY and CDR2 is SVGAGI. V was clipped by 2 bases and J by 2 bases; unmatched bases: 6. This CDR3 has 16 residues.

The CDR3 loop is CASSQDRQGVGGAFF. Written as DNA, the CDR3 is TGCGCCAGCAGCCAAGACCGGCAGGGGGTGGGGGGAGCTTTCTTT. The J gene is TRBJ1-1, the V gene TRBV4-3, with 7 bases lining up with TRBD1. The CDR3 covers 15 residues. Per germline, CDR1 LGHNA and CDR2 YSLEER. After removal of 0 bases from V and 10 bases from J, the junction contained 11 bases not matched to a gene.

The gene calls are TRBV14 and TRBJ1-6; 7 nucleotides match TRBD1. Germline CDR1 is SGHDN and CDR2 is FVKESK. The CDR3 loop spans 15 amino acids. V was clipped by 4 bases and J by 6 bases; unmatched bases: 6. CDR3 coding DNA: TGTGCCAGCAGCCTGGTAGGGGGCAGTAATTCACCCCTCCACTTT. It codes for CASSLVGGSNSPLHF.

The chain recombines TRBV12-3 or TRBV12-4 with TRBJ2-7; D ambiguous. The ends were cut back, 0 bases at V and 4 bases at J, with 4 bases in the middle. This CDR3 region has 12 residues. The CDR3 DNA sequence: TGTGCCAGCAGTTTAGCCCAATACGAGCAGTACTTC. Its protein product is CASSLAQYEQYF.

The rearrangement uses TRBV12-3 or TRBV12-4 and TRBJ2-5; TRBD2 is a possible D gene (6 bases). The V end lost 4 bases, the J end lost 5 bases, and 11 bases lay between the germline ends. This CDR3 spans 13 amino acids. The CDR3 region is CASSYGRAETQYF. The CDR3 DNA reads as TGTGCCAGCAGTTACGGGAGAGCGGAGACCCAGTACTTC.

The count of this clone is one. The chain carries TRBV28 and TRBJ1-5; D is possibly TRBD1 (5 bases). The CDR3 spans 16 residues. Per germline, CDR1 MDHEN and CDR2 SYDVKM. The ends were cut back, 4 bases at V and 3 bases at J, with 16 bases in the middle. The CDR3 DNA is TGTGCCAGCAGTTCCGCACAAGACAGCGTCAATCAGCCCCAGCATTTT. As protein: CASSSAQDSVNQPQHF. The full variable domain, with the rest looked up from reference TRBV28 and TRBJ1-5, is DVKVTQSSRYLVKRTGEKVFLECVQDMDHENMFWYRQDPGLGLRLIYFSYDVKMKEKGDIPEGYSVSREKKERFSLILESASTNQTSMYLCASSSAQDSVNQPQHFGDGTRLSIL.

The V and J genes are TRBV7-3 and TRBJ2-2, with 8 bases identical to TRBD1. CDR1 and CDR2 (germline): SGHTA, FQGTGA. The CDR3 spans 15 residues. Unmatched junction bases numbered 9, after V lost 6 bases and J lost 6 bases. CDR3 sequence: CASRPQGAVSGELFF. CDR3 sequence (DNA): TGTGCCAGCAGACCTCAGGGGGCAGTCTCCGGGGAGCTGTTTTTT.